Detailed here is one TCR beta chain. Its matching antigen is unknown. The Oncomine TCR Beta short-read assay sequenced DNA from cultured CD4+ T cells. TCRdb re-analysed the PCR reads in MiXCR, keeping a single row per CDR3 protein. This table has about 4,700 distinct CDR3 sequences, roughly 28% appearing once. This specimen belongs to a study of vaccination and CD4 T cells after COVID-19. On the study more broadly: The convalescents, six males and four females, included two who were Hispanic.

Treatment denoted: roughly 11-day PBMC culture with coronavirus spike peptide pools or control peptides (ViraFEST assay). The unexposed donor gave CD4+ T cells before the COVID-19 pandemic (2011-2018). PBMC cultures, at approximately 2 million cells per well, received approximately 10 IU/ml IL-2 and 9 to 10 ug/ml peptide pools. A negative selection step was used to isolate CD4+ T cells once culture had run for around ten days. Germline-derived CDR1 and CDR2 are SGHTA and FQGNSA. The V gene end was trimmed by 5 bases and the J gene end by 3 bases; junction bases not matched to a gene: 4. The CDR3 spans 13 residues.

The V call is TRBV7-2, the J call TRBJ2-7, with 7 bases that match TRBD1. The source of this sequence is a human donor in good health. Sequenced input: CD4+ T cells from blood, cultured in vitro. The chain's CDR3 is CASSARQGYEQYF. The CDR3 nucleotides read TGTGCCAGCAGCGCCAGACAGGGCTACGAGCAGTACTTC.